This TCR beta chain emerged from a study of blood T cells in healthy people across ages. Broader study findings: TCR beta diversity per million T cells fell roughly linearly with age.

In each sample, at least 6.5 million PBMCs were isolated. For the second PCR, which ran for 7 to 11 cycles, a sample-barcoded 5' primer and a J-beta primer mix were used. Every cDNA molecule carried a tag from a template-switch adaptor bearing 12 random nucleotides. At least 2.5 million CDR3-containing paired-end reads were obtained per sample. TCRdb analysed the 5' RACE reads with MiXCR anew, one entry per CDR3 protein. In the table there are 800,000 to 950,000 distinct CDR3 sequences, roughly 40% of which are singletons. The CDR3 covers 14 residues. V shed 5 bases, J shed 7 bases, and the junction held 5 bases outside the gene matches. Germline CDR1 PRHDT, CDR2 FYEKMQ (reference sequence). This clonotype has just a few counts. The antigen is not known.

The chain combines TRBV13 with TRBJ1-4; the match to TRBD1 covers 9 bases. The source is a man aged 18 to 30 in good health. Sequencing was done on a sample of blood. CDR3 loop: CASSRQGEGEKLFF. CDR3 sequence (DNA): TGTGCCAGCAGCCGACAGGGGGAGGGTGAAAAACTGTTTTTT.